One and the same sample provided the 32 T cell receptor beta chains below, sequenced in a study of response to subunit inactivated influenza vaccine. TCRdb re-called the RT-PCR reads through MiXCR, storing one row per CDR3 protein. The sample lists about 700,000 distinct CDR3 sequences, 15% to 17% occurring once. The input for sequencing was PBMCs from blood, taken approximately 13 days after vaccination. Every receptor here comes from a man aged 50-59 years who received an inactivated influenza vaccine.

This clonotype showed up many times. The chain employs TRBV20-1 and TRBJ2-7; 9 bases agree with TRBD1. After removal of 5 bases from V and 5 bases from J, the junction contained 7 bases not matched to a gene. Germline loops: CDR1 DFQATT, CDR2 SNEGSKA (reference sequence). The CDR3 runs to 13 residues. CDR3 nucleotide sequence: TGCAGTGCTGAACCACAGGGGGCGAACGAGCAGTACTTC. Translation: CSAEPQGANEQYF.

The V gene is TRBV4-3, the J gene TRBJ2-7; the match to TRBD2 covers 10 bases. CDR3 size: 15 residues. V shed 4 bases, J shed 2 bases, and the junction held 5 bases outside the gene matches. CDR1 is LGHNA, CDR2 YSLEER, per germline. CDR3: CASSPAGGEPYEQYF. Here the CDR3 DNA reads TGCGCCAGCAGCCCAGCGGGAGGGGAGCCCTACGAGCAGTACTTC.

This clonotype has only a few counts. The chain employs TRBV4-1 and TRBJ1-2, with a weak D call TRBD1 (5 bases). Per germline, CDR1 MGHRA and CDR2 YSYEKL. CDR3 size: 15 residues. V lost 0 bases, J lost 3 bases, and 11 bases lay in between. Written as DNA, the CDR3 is TGCGCCAGCAGCCAAGATTATGGGACGGACTATGGCTACACCTTC. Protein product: CASSQDYGTDYGYTF.

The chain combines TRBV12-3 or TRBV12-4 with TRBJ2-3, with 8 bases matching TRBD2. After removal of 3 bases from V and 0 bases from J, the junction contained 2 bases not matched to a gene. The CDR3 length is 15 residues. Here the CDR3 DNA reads TGTGCCAGCAGTTTTAGCGGGGTGAGCACAGATACGCAGTATTTT. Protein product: CASSFSGVSTDTQYF.

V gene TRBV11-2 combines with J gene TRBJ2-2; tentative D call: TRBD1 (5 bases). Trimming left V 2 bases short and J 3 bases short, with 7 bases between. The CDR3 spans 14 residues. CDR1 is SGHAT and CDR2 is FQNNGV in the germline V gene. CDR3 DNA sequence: TGTGCCAGCAGCTTAACAGGACACACCGGGGAGCTGTTTTTT. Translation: CASSLTGHTGELFF.

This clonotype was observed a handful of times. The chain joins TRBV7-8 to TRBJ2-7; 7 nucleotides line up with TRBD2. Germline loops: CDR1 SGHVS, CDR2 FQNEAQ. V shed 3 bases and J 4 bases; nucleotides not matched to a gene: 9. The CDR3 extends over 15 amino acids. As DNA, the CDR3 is TGTGCCAGCAGCTTTATTGGCGGGAGAGGTTACGAGCAGTACTTC. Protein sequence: CASSFIGGRGYEQYF.

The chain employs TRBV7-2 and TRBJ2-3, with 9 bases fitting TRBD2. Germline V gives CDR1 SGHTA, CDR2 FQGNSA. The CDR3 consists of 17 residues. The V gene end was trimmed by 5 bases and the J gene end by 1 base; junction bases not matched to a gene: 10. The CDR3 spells CASSHQRGVEGTDTQYF. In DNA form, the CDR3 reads TGTGCCAGCAGCCACCAGCGGGGGGTGGAAGGCACAGATACGCAGTATTTT. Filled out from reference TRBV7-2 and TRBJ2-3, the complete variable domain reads GAGVSQSPSNKVTEKGKDVELRCDPISGHTALYWYRQSLGQGLEFLIYFQGNSAPDKSGLPSDRFSAERTGGSVSTLTIQRTQQEDSAVYLCASSHQRGVEGTDTQYFGPGTRLTVL.

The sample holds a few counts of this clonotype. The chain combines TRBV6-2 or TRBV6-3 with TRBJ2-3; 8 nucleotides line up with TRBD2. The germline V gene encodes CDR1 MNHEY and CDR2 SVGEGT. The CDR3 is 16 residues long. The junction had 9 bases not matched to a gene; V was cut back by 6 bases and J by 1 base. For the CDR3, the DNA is TGTGCCAGCAGACGGACTAGCACCCTGCGCACAGATACGCAGTATTTT. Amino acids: CASRRTSTLRTDTQYF.

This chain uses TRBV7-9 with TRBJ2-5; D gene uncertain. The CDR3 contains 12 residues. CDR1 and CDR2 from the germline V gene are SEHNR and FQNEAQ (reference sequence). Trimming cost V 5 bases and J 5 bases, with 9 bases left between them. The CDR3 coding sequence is TGTGCCAGCAGCCGAAGCTTCGAGACCCAGTACTTC. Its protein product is CASSRSFETQYF.

CDR3 residues: CASAGDGSYEQYF. CDR3 in DNA: TGTGCCAGCGCTGGAGACGGTTCCTACGAGCAGTACTTC. The chain is built from TRBV25-1 and TRBJ2-7, with D uncertain. This CDR3 comprises 13 residues. Germline lookup yields CDR1 MGHDK and CDR2 SYGVNS. V was clipped by 8 bases and J by 1 base, with 12 bases between them.

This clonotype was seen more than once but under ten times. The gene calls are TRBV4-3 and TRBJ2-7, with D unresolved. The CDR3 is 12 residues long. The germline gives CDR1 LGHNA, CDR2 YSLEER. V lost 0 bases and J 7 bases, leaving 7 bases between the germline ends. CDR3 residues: CASSQELGEQYF. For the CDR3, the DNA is TGCGCCAGCAGCCAAGAACTGGGGGAGCAGTACTTC.

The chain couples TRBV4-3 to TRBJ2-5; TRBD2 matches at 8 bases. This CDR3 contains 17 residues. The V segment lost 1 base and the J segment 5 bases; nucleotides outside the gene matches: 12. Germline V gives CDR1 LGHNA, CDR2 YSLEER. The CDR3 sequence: CASSQGFLLAAHETQYF. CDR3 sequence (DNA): TGCGCCAGCAGCCAAGGTTTCCTACTAGCGGCTCACGAGACCCAGTACTTC.

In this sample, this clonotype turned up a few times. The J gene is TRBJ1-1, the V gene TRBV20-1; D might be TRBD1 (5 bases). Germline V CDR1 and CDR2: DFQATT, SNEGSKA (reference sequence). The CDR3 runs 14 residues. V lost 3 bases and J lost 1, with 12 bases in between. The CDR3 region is CSASLVGANTEAFF. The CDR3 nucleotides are TGCAGTGCTAGTCTCGTCGGGGCGAACACTGAAGCTTTCTTT.

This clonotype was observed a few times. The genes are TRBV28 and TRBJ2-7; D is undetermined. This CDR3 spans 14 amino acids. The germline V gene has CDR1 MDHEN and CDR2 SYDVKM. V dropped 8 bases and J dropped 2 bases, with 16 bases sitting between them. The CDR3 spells CASVARIYAYEQYF. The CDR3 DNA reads TGTGCCAGCGTAGCTAGGATATACGCCTACGAGCAGTACTTC.

The CDR3 loop is CASSLYIEYEQDTDTQYF. CDR3 in DNA: TGTGCCAGCAGCTTATATATCGAGTACGAGCAGGACACAGATACGCAGTATTTT. This rearrangement joins TRBV7-3 to TRBJ2-3, with D unresolved. CDR3 length: 18 amino acids. V was trimmed by 2 bases and J by 2 bases, leaving 20 bases between them. CDR1 is SGHTA and CDR2 is FQGTGA in the germline V gene.

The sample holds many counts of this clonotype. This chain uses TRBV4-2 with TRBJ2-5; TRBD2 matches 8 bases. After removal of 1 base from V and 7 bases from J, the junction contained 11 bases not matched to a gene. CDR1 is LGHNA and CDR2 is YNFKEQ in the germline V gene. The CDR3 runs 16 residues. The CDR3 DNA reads TGTGCCAGCAGCCAAGGGTCTTCGGGGGGGGCAGGGACCCAGTACTTC. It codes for CASSQGSSGGAGTQYF.

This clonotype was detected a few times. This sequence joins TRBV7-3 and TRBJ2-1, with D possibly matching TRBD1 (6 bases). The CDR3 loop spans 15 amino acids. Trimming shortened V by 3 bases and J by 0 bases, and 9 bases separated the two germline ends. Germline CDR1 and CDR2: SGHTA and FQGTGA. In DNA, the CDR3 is TGTGCCAGCAGCTTTCAGGGGAGCTCCTACAATGAGCAGTTCTTC. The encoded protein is CASSFQGSSYNEQFF.

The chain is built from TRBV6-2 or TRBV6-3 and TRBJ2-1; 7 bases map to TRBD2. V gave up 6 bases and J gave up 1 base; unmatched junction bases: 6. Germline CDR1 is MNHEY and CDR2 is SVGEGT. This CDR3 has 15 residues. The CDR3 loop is CASSRDYQSYNEQFF. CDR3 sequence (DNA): TGTGCCAGCAGCCGGGACTACCAATCCTACAATGAGCAGTTCTTC.

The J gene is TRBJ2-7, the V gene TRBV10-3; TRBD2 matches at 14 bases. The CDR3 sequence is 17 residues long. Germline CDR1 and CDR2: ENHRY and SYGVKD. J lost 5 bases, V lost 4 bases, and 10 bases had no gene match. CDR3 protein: CAISAGLAGVRGNEQYF. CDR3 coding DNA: TGTGCCATCAGTGCGGGACTAGCGGGAGTGAGAGGGAACGAGCAGTACTTC.

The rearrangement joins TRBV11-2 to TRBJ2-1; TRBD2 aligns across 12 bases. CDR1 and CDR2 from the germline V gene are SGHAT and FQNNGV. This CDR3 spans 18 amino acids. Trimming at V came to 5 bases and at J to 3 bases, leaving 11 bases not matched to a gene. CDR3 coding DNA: TGTGCCAGCAGCCCACCAAAGACTAGCGGGAGCCACTACAATGAGCAGTTCTTC. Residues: CASSPPKTSGSHYNEQFF.

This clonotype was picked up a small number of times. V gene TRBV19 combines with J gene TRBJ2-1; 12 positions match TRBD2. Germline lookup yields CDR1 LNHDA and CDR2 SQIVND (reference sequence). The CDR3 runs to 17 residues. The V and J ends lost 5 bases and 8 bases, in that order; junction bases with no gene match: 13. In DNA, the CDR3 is TGTGCCAGTAGTCCCCTTGGTACGACTAGCGGGAGTTATGAGCAGTTCTTC. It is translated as CASSPLGTTSGSYEQFF.

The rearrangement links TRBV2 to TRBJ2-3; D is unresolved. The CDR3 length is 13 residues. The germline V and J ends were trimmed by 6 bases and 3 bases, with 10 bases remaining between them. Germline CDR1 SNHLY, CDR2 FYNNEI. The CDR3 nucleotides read TGTGCCAGCAGCGGTTCGCGAACAGATACGCAGTATTTT. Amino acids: CASSGSRTDTQYF. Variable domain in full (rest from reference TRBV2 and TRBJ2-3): EPEVTQTPSHQVTQMGQEVILRCVPISNHLYFYWYRQILGQKVEFLVSFYNNEISEKSEIFDDQFSVERPDGSNFTLKIRSTKLEDSAMYFCASSGSRTDTQYFGPGTRLTVL.

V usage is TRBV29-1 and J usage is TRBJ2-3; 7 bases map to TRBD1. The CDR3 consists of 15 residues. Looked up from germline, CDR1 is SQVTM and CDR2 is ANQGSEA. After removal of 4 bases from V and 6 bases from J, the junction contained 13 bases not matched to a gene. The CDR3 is CSVGSGTALGDTQYF. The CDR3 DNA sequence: TGCAGCGTTGGATCCGGGACAGCCCTCGGTGATACGCAGTATTTT.

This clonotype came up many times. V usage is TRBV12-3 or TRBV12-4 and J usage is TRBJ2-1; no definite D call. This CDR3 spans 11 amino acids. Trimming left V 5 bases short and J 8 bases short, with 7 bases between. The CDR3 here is CASSEPYEQFF. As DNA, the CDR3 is TGTGCCAGCAGTGAACCGTATGAGCAGTTCTTC.

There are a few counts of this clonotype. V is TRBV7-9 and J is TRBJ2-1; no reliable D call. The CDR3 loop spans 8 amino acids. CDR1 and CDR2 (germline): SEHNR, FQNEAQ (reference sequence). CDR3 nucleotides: TGTCTCGGAGATGAGCAGTTCTTC. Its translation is CLGDEQFF. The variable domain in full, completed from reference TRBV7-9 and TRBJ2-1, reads DTGVSQNPRHKITKRGQNVTFRCDPISEHNRLYWYRQTLGQGPEFLTYFQNEAQLEKSRLLSDRFSAERPKGSFSTLEIQRTEQGDSAMYLCLGDEQFFGPGTRLTVL.

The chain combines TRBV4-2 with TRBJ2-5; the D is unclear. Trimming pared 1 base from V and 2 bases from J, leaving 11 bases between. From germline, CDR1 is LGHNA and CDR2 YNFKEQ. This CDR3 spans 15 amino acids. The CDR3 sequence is CASSQVAESQETQYF. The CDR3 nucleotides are TGTGCCAGCAGCCAAGTGGCGGAGTCTCAAGAGACCCAGTACTTC.

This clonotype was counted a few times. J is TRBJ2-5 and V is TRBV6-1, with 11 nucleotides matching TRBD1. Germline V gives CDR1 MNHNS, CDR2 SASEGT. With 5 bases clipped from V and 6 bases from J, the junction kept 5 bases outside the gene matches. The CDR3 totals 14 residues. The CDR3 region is CASSPGQGGKTQYF. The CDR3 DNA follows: TGTGCCAGCAGTCCGGGACAGGGGGGCAAGACCCAGTACTTC.

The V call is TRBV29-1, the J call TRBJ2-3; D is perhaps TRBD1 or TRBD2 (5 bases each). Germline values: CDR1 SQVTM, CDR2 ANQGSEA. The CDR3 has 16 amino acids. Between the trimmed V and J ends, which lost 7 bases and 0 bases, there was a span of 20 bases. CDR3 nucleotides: TGCAGCGCCCCCGGGACGGGCCTAGGTAGCACAGATACGCAGTATTTT. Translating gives CSAPGTGLGSTDTQYF.

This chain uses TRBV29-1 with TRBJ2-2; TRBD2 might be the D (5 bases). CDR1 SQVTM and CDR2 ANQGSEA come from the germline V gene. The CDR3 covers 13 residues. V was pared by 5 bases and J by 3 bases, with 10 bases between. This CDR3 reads CSVFGLDTGELFF. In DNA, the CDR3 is TGCAGCGTTTTCGGACTGGACACCGGGGAGCTGTTTTTT.

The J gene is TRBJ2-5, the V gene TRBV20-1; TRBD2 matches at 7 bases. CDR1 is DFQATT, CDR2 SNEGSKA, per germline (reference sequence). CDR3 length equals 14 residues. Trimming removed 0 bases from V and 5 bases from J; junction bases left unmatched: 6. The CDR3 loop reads CSARDMGLWETQYF. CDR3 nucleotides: TGCAGTGCTAGAGATATGGGACTATGGGAGACCCAGTACTTC.

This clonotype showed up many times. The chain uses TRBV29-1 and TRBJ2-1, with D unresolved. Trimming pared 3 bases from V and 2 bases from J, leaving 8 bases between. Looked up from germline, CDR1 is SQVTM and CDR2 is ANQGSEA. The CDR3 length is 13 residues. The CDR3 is CSVETHTYNEQFF. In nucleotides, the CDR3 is TGCAGCGTTGAGACGCATACCTACAATGAGCAGTTCTTC.

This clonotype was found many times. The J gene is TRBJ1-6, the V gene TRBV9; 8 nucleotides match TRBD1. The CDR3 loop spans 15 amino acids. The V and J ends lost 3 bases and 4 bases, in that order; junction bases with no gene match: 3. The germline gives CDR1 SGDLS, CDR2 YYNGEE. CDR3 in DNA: TGTGCCAGCAGCGCCGGGACAGGATATAATTCACCCCTCCACTTT. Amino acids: CASSAGTGYNSPLHF.